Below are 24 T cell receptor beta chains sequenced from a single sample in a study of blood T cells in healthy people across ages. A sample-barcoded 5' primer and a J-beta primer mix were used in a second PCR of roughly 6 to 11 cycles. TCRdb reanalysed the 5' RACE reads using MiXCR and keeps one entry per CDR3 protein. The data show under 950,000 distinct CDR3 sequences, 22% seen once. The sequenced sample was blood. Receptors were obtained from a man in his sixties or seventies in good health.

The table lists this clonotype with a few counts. This chain's CDR3 is CSASLGGYSNQPQHF. CDR3 nucleotide sequence: TGCAGTGCTAGTTTGGGGGGTTATAGCAATCAGCCCCAGCATTTT. V gene TRBV20-1 combines with J gene TRBJ1-5; tentative D call: TRBD1 (5 bases). Germline V gene data show CDR1 as DFQATT and CDR2 as SNEGSKA (reference sequence). Trimming removed 3 bases from V and 0 bases from J, with 12 bases in between. The CDR3 has 15 residues.

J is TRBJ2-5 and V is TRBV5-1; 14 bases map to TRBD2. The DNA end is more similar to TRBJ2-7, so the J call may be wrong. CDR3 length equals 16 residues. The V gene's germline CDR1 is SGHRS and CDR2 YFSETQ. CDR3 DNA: TGCGCCAGCAGCTTCCTCAGGACTAGCGGGAGGTACGAGCAGTACTTC. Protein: CASSFLRTSGRYEQYF.

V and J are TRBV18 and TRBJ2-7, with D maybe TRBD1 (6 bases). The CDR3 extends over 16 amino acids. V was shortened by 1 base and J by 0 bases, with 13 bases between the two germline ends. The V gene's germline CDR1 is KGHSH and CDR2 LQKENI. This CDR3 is CASSPQLRTASYEQYF. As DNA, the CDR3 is TGTGCCAGCTCACCACAGCTAAGGACAGCCTCCTACGAGCAGTACTTC.

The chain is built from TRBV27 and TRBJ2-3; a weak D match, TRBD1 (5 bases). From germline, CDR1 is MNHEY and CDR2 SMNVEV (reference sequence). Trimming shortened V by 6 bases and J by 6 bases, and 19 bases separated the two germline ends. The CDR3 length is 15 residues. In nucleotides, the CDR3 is TGTGCCAGCAGGGGGCGATCATTATCCTCGGATACGCAGTATTTT. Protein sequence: CASRGRSLSSDTQYF.

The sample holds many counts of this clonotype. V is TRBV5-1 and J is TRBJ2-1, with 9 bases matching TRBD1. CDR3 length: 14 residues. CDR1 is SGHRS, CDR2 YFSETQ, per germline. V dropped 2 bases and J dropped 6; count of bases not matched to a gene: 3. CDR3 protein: CASSFGTGSNEQFF. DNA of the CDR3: TGCGCCAGCAGCTTTGGGACAGGGTCCAATGAGCAGTTCTTC.

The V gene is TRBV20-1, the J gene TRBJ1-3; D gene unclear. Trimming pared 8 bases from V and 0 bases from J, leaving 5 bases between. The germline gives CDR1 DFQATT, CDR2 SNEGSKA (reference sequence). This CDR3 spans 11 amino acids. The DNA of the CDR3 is TGCAGTATACACTCTGGAAACACCATATATTTT. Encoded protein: CSIHSGNTIYF.

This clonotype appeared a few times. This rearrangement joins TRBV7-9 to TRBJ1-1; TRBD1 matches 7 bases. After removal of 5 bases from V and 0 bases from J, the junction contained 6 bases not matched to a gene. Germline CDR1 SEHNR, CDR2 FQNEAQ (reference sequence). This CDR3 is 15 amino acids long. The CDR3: CASSRDSSMNTEAFF. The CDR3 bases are TGTGCCAGCAGCCGGGACAGTTCCATGAACACTGAAGCTTTCTTT.

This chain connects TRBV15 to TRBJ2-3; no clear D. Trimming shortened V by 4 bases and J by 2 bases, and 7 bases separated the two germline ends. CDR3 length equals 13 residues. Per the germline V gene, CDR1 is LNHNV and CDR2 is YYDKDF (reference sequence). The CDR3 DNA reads TGTGCCACCAGCACCTTCATCACAGATACGCAGTATTTT. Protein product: CATSTFITDTQYF.

For the CDR3, the DNA is TGTGCCAGCAGTTTTGGGTACGGGGGGGCCGGCGACGAGCAGTTCTTC. Residues: CASSFGYGGAGDEQFF. V usage is TRBV12-3 or TRBV12-4 and J usage is TRBJ2-1, with 8 positions matching TRBD2. The V gene end was trimmed by 3 bases and the J gene end by 10 bases; junction bases not matched to a gene: 14. CDR3 length: 16 amino acids.

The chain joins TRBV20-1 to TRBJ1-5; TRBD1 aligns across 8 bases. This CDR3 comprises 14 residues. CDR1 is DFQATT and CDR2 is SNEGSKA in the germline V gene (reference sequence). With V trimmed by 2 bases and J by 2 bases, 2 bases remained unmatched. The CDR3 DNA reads TGCAGTGCTAGACAGGGGGCTGGCAATCAGCCCCAGCATTTT. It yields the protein CSARQGAGNQPQHF.

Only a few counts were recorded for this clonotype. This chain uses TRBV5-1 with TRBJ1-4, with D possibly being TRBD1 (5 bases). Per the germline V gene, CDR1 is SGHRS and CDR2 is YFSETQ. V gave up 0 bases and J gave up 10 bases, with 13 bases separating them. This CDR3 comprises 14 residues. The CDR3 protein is CASSLEGDSGKLFF. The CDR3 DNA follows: TGCGCCAGCAGCTTGGAAGGGGACTCGGGAAAACTGTTTTTT.

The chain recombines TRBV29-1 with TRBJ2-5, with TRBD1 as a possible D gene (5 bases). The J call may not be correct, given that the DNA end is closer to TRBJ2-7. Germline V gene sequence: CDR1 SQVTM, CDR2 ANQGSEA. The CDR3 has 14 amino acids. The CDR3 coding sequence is TGCAGCGTTGAAGATCTTCCAGGGACCTACGAGCAGTACGTC. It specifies CSVEDLPGTYEQYV.

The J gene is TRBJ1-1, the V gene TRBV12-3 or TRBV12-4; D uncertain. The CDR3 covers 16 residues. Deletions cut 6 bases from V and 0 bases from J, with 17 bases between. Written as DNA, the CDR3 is TGTGCCAGCAGCCCCCGACTGAGGTGGATGAACACTGAAGCTTTCTTT. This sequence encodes CASSPRLRWMNTEAFF.

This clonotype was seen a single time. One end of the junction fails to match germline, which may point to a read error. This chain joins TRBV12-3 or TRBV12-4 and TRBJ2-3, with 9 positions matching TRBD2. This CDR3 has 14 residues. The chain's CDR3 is CASSLQRGADMQYF. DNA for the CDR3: TGTGCCAGCAGTTTACAGCGGGGGGCAGATATGCAGTATTTT.

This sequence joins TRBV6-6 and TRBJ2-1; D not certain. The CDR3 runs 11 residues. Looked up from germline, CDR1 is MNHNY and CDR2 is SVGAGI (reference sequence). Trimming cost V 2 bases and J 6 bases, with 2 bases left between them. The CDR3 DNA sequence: TGTGCCAGCAGTTACAGCAATGAGCAGTTCTTC. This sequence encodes CASSYSNEQFF.

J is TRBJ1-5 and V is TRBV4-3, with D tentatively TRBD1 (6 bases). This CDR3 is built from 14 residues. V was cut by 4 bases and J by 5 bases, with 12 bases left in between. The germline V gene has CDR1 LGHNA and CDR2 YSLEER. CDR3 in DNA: TGCGCCAGCAGCCCCTGCGGGGGCTATCAGCCCCAGCATTTT. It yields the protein CASSPCGGYQPQHF.

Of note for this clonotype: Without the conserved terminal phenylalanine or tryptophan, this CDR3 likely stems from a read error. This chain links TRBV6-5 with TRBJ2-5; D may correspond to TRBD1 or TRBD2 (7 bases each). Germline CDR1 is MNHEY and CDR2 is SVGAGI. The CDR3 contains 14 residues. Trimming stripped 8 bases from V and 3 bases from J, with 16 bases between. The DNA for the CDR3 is TGTGCCAGCGGGAGGGACAGCGTTAAAGAGACCCAGTACTTA. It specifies CASGRDSVKETQYL.

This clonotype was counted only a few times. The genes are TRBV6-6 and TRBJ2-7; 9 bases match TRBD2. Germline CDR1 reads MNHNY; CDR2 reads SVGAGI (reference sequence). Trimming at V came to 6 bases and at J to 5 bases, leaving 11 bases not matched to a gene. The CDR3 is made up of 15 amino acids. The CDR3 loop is CASRSLAGGPHEQYF. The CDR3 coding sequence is TGTGCCAGCAGAAGTTTGGCGGGGGGGCCCCACGAGCAGTACTTC.

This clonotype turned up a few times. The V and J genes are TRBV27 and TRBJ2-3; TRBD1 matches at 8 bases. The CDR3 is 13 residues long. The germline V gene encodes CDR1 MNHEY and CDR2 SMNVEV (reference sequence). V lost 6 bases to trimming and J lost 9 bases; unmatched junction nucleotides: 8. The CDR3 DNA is TGTGCCAGCAGCCCCACTCGACAGGGGACGCAGTATTTT. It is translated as CASSPTRQGTQYF.

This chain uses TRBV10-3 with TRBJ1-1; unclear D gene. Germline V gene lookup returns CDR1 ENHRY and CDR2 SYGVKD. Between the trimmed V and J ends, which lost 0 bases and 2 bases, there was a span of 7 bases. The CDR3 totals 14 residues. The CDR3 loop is CAISESVANTEAFF. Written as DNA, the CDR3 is TGTGCCATCAGTGAGTCCGTCGCTAACACTGAAGCTTTCTTT.

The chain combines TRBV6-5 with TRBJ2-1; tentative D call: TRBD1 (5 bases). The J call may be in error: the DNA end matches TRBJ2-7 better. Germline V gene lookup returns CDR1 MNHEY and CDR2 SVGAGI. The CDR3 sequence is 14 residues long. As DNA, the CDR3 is TGTGCCAGCAGTCAGGGATTCGGAGCCCACGAGCAGTACGTC. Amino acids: CASSQGFGAHEQYV.

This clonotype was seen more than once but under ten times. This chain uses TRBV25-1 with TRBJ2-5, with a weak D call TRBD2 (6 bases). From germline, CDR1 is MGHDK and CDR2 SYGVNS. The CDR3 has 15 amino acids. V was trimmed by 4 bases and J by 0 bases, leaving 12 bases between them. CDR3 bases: TGTGCCAGCAGTGGGGACTCTCCGTACCAAGAGACCCAGTACTTC. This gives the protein CASSGDSPYQETQYF. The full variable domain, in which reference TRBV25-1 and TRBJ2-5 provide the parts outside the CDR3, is EADIYQTPRYLVIGTGKKITLECSQTMGHDKMYWYQQDPGMELHLIHYSYGVNSTEKGDLSSESTVSRIRTEHFPLTLESARPSHTSQYLCASSGDSPYQETQYFGPGTRLLVL.

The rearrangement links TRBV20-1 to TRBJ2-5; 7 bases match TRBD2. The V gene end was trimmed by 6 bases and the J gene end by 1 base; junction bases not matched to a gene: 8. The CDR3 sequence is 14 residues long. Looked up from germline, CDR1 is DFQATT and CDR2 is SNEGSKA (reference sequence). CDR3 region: CSAQPPSGQETQYF. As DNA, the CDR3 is TGCAGTGCACAGCCTCCTAGCGGCCAAGAGACCCAGTACTTC.

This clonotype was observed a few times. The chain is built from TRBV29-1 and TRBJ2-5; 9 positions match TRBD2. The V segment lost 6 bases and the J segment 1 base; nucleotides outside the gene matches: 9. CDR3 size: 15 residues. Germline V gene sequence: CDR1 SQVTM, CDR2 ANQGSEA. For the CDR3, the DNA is TGCAGCGTCGACATAGCGGGAGTACCCCAAGAGACCCAGTACTTC. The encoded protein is CSVDIAGVPQETQYF.